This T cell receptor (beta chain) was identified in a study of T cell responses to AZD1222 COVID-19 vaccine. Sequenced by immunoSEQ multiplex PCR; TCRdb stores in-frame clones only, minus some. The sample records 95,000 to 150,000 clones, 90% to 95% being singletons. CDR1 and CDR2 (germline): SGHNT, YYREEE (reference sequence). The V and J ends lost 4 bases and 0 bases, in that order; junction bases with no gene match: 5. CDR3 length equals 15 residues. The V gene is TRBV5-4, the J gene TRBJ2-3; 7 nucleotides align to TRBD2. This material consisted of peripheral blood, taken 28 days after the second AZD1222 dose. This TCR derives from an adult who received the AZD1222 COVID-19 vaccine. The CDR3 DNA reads TGTGCCAGCAGCACCGGAGCGGGAAGCACAGATACGCAGTATTTT. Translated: CASSTGAGSTDTQYF.